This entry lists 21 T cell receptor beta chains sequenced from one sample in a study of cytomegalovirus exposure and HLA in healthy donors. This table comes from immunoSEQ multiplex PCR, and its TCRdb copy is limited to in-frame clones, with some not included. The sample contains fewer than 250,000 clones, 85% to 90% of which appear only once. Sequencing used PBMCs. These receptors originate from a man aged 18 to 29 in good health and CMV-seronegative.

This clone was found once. In DNA, the CDR3 is TGCAGCGTTGAAGGAAGGTCAGGGGCCAACACAGATACGCAGTATTTT. It encodes CSVEGRSGANTDTQYF. The chain combines TRBV29-1 with TRBJ2-3; perhaps TRBD1 as D (6 bases). CDR1 and CDR2 from the germline V gene are SQVTM and ANQGSEA. CDR3 length equals 16 residues. Deletions cut 1 base from V and 2 bases from J, with 16 bases between.

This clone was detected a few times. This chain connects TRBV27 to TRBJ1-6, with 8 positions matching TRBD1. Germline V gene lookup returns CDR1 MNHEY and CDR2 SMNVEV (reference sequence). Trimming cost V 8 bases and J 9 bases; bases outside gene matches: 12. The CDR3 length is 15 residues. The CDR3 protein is CASREWLQGVSPLHF. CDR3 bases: TGTGCCAGCCGAGAATGGTTACAGGGGGTTTCACCCCTCCACTTT.

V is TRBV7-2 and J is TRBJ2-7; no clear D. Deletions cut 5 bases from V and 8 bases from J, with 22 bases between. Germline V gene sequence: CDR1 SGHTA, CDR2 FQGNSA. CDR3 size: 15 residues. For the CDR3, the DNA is TGTGCCAGCAGCGATTATATTGACTCTCGGATACAGCAGTACTTC. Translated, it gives CASSDYIDSRIQQYF.

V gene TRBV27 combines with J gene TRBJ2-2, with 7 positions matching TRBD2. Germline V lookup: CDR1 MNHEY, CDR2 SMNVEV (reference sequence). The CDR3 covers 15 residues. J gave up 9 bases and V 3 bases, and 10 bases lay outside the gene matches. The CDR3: CASSFTAGAGWELFF. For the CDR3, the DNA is TGTGCCAGCAGTTTTACGGCGGGAGCAGGCTGGGAGCTGTTTTTT.

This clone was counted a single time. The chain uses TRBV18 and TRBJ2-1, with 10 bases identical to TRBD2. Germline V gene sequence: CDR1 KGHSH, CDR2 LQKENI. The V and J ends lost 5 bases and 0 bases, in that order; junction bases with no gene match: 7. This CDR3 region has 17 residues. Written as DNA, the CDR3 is TGTGCCAGCTCATTAGCGGGAGGCGTAAGCTCCTACAATGAGCAGTTCTTC. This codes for CASSLAGGVSSYNEQFF.

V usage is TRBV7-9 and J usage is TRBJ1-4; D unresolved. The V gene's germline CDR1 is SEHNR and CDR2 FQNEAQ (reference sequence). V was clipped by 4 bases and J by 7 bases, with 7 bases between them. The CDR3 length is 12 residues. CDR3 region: CASSSSGEKLFF. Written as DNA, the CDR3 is TGTGCCAGCAGCTCTTCAGGTGAAAAACTGTTTTTT. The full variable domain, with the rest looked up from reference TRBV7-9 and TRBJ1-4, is DTGVSQNPRHKITKRGQNVTFRCDPISEHNRLYWYRQTLGQGPEFLTYFQNEAQLEKSRLLSDRFSAERPKGSFSTLEIQRTEQGDSAMYLCASSSSGEKLFFGSGTQLSVL.

The CDR3 here is CASSQTAMSTDTQYF. CDR3 bases: TGTGCCAGCAGCCAAACTGCCATGAGCACAGATACGCAGTATTTT. The V and J genes are TRBV11-2 and TRBJ2-3, with D unclear. This CDR3 region has 15 residues. The germline V gene has CDR1 SGHAT and CDR2 FQNNGV. V shed 5 bases and J shed 0 bases, with 12 bases lying between them.

CDR3 sequence (DNA): TGCGCCAGCAGCCAAGATGGGGGGAGCAATCAGCCCCAGCATTTT. Translation gives CASSQDGGSNQPQHF. This chain links TRBV4-1 with TRBJ1-5, with D possibly TRBD1 on 5 matching bases. CDR1 and CDR2 from the germline V gene are MGHRA and YSYEKL. CDR3 length: 15 residues. V dropped 0 bases and J dropped 1 base, with 7 bases sitting between them.

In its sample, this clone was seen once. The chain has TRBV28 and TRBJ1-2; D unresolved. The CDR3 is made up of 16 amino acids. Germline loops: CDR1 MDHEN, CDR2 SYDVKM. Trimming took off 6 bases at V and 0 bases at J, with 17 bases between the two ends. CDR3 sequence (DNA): TGTGCCAGCAGACGATTTCCCTCGGTGCCTAACTATGGCTACACCTTC. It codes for CASRRFPSVPNYGYTF.

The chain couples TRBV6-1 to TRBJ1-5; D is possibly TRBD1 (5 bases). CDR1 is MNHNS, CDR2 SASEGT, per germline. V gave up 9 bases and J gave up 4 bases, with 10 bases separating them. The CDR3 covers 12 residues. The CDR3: CASRDYNQPQHF. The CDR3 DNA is TGTGCCAGTCGGGACTATAATCAGCCCCAGCATTTT.

The CDR3 DNA reads as TGTGCCAGCGAGAGTCCGGGCGAGCAGTACTTC. This codes for CASESPGEQYF. V usage is TRBV6-4 and J usage is TRBJ2-7; no definite D call. Trimming took 8 bases from V and 6 from J, leaving 11 bases between them. Germline CDR1 is MRHNA and CDR2 is SNTAGT. This CDR3 comprises 11 residues.

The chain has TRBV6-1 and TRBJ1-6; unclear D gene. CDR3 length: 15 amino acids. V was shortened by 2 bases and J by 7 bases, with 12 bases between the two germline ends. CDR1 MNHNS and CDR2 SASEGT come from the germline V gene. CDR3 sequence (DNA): TGTGCCAGCAGTGAACTCAGAGGAGGGAATTCACCCCTCCACTTT. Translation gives CASSELRGGNSPLHF.

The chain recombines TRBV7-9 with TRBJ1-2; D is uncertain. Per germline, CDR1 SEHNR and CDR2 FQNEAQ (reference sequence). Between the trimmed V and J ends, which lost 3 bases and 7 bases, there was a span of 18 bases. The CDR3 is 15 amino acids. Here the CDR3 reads CASSFPLGSSSGYTF. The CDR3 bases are TGTGCCAGCAGCTTCCCTTTGGGCAGCAGCTCTGGCTACACCTTC. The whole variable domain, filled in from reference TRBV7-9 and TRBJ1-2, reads DTGVSQNPRHKITKRGQNVTFRCDPISEHNRLYWYRQTLGQGPEFLTYFQNEAQLEKSRLLSDRFSAERPKGSFSTLEIQRTEQGDSAMYLCASSFPLGSSSGYTFGSGTRLTVV.

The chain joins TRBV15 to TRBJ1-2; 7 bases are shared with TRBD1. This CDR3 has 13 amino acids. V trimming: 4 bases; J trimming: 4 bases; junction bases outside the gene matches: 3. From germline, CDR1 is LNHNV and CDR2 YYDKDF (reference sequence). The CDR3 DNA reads TGTGCCACCAGCACCGGGACAGTCTATGGCTACACCTTC. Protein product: CATSTGTVYGYTF. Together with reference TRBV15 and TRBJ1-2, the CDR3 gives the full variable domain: DAMVIQNPRYQVTQFGKPVTLSCSQTLNHNVMYWYQQKSSQAPKLLFHYYDKDFNNEADTPDNFQSRRPNTSFCFLDIRSPGLGDTAMYLCATSTGTVYGYTFGSGTRLTVV.

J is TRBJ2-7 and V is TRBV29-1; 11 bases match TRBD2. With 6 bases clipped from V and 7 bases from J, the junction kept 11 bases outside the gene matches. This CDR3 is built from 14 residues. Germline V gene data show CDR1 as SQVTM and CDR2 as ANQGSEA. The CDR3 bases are TGCAGCGTGGTACGTCAGGGACTAGCGGCAGAGCAGTACTTC. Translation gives CSVVRQGLAAEQYF.

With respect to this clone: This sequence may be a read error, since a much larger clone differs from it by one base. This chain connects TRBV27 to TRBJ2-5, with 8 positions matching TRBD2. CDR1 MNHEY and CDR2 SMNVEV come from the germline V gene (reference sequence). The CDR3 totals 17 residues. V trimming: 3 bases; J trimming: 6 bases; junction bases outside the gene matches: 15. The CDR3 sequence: CASSFLGAGGEKKTQYF. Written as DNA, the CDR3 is TGTGCCAGCAGTTTTTTGGGGGCGGGGGGCGAGAAAAAGACCCAGTACTTC.

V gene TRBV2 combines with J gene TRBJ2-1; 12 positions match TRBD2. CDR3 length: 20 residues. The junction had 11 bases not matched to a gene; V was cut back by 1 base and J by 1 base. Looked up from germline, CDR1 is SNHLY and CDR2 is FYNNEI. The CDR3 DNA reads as TGTGCCAGCAGTGAAGGAAGGTCTAGCGGGAGGGCCGAATCCTACAATGAGCAGTTCTTC. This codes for CASSEGRSSGRAESYNEQFF.

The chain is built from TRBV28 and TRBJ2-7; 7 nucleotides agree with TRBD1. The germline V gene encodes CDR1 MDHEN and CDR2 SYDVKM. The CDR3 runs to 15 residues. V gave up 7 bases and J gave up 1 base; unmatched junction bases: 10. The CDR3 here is CASNRKGASSYEQYF. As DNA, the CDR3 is TGTGCCAGCAACAGGAAGGGGGCAAGTTCCTACGAGCAGTACTTC.

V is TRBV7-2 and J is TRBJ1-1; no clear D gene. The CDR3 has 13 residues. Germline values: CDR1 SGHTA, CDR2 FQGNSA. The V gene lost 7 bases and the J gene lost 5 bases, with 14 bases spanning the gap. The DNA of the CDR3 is TGTGCCAGCACCGAACAACCGAGGACTGAAGCTTTCTTT. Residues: CASTEQPRTEAFF.

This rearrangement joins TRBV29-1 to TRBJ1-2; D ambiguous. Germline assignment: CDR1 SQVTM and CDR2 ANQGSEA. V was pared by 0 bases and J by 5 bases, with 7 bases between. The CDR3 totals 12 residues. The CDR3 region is CSVEDNSYGYTF. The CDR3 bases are TGCAGCGTTGAAGACAACTCATATGGCTACACCTTC.

The chain's CDR3 is CASSLSSGGSLNSPLHF. The CDR3 DNA reads as TGCGCCAGCAGTCTCTCCAGTGGAGGGAGCCTCAATTCACCCCTCCACTTT. The rearrangement links TRBV23-1 to TRBJ1-6; D unresolved. TRBV23-1 is an ORF, with its function uncertain. The V end was cut by 4 bases, the J end by 7 bases, with 20 bases between. The CDR3 consists of 17 residues.